These 32 T cell receptor beta chains were all obtained from the same sample, sequenced in a study of shared clonotypes between healthy human individuals. Profiling relied on immunoSEQ multiplex PCR, and the TCRdb table lists in-frame clones only, not all of them. The sample has 330,000 or so clones, about 74% seen once. Material for sequencing was memory CD4+ T cells sorted from blood. As to subset: CD45RA-negative fraction. These receptors were obtained from a man between 25 and 39 years old in good health.

V is TRBV28 and J is TRBJ2-4; unclear D gene. V was pared by 2 bases and J by 10 bases, with 12 bases between. The length of the CDR3 is 13 residues. Germline V CDR1 and CDR2: MDHEN, SYDVKM. As DNA, the CDR3 is TGTGCCAGCAGTTTACAATCGGTCCAGATTCAGTACTTC. Its protein product is CASSLQSVQIQYF.

The genes are TRBV9 and TRBJ1-2; 8 bases are shared with TRBD1. Trimming at V came to 5 bases and at J to 2 bases, leaving 11 bases not matched to a gene. The CDR3 has 16 residues. Per germline, CDR1 SGDLS and CDR2 YYNGEE. The CDR3, as DNA: TGTGCCAGCAGTGCTTTTGAAGGACAGGGAAACTATGGCTACACCTTC. Its protein product is CASSAFEGQGNYGYTF.

This clone was counted once. This chain joins TRBV5-1 and TRBJ2-1, with 14 bases aligning to TRBD2. The CDR3 spans 15 residues. The germline V gene has CDR1 SGHRS and CDR2 YFSETQ. V was pared by 4 bases and J by 7 bases, with 4 bases of the junction left unmatched. The chain's CDR3 is CASSQGLAGANEQFF. The CDR3, as DNA: TGCGCCAGCAGCCAGGGACTAGCGGGAGCAAATGAGCAGTTCTTC.

The chain joins TRBV5-1 to TRBJ1-5, with 7 bases matching TRBD1. The CDR3 is 21 amino acids. Germline V gives CDR1 SGHRS, CDR2 YFSETQ. V trimming: 4 bases; J trimming: 0 bases; junction bases outside the gene matches: 22. The CDR3, as DNA: TGCGCCAGCAGCCCCTACCCGATGACAGGGAACGGGCGGTATAGCAATCAGCCCCAGCATTTT. Protein sequence: CASSPYPMTGNGRYSNQPQHF.

This clone appeared a few times. The rearrangement joins TRBV30 to TRBJ1-1; weak D call: TRBD1 (6 bases). Germline CDR1 GTSNPN, CDR2 SVGIG (reference sequence). The CDR3 totals 13 residues. With 8 bases removed from V and 1 base from J, the gap between germline ends came to 14 bases. The CDR3 nucleotides are TGTGCCAGTGAAAGGACAGCGAACACTGAAGCTTTCTTT. Amino acid sequence: CASERTANTEAFF. Combining the CDR3 with reference TRBV30 and TRBJ1-1 gives the whole variable domain SQTIHQWPATLVQPVGSPLSLECTVEGTSNPNLYWYRQAAGRGLQLLFYSVGIGQISSEVPQNLSASRPQDRQFILSSKKLLLSDSGFYLCASERTANTEAFFGQGTRLTVV.

The chain is built from TRBV5-1 and TRBJ2-1; the D gene could be TRBD1 or TRBD2 (5 bases each). The germline V and J ends were trimmed by 0 bases and 4 bases, with 11 bases remaining between them. Germline V gene data show CDR1 as SGHRS and CDR2 as YFSETQ. The CDR3 extends over 15 amino acids. The CDR3 DNA reads TGCGCCAGCAGCTTGGGGGGGACGAGGTACAATGAGCAGTTCTTC. This gives the protein CASSLGGTRYNEQFF.

The chain employs TRBV6-5 and TRBJ1-2; D call uncertain. CDR1 MNHEY and CDR2 SVGAGI come from the germline V gene. The CDR3 is made up of 11 amino acids. Deletions cut 1 base from V and 8 bases from J, with 5 bases between. The CDR3 bases are TGTGCCAGCAGTTACTGGGAAGGCTACACCTTC. Encoded protein: CASSYWEGYTF.

This clone was found a few times. This rearrangement joins TRBV18 to TRBJ2-3; D is possibly TRBD2 (6 bases). CDR3 size: 16 residues. Trimming took off 4 bases at V and 8 bases at J, with 22 bases between the two ends. Germline V gene data show CDR1 as KGHSH and CDR2 as LQKENI. CDR3 region: CASSLRDSGGAGTQYF. Written as DNA, the CDR3 is TGTGCCAGCTCACTACGGGATTCAGGTGGAGCGGGTACGCAGTATTTT. The whole variable domain, filled in from reference TRBV18 and TRBJ2-3, reads NAGVMQNPRHLVRRRGQEARLRCSPMKGHSHVYWYRQLPEEGLKFMVYLQKENIIDESGMPKERFSAEFPKEGPSILRIQQVVRGDSAAYFCASSLRDSGGAGTQYFGPGTRLTVL.

As regards this clone: The sample contains more than one DNA sequence encoding this CDR3. This sequence joins TRBV9 and TRBJ2-5, with D hard to call. This CDR3 has 13 amino acids. V gave up 0 bases and J gave up 2 bases, with 5 bases separating them. Looked up from germline, CDR1 is SGDLS and CDR2 is YYNGEE. The CDR3 DNA follows: TGTGCCAGCAGCGTAGGTCTGCAAGAGACCCAGTACTTC. Translated, it gives CASSVGLQETQYF.

This sequence joins TRBV28 and TRBJ2-3; the D call may be TRBD1 or TRBD2 (9 bases each). Germline CDR1 reads MDHEN; CDR2 reads SYDVKM. The V end lost 6 bases, the J end lost 0 bases, and 22 bases lay between the germline ends. The CDR3 sequence is 18 residues long. Here the CDR3 DNA reads TGTGCCAGCAGCGGGACAGGGCTAGCGGGATACAGCACAGATACGCAGTATTTT. This sequence encodes CASSGTGLAGYSTDTQYF.

The V gene is TRBV28, the J gene TRBJ1-2; the D gene is possibly TRBD1 (5 bases). The germline gives CDR1 MDHEN, CDR2 SYDVKM. The ends were cut back, 6 bases at V and 2 bases at J, with 13 bases in the middle. CDR3 length: 14 residues. In DNA, the CDR3 is TGTGCCAGCAGACACGGGACGGCGAACTATGGCTACACCTTC. Protein sequence: CASRHGTANYGYTF.

The J gene is TRBJ2-3, the V gene TRBV7-3; D uncertain. The germline V and J ends were trimmed by 4 bases and 11 bases, with 13 bases remaining between them. CDR1 and CDR2 from the germline V gene are SGHTA and FQGTGA. The CDR3 has 12 residues. This CDR3 reads CASSSIDSRQYF. CDR3 sequence (DNA): TGTGCCAGCAGCTCGATAGACTCACGGCAGTATTTT.

The gene calls are TRBV9 and TRBJ2-1; TRBD2 aligns across 10 bases. The CDR3 consists of 16 residues. The V gene's germline CDR1 is SGDLS and CDR2 YYNGEE. Trimming cost V 1 base and J 6 bases; bases outside gene matches: 7. CDR3 in DNA: TGTGCCAGCAGCGTAACCAGGACTAGCGGTGGCAATGAGCAGTTCTTC. Protein product: CASSVTRTSGGNEQFF.

The chain uses TRBV6-1 and TRBJ2-6; no clear D. Trimming left V 7 bases short and J 0 bases short, with 4 bases between. The CDR3 spans 13 residues. Looked up from germline, CDR1 is MNHNS and CDR2 is SASEGT. The CDR3 DNA sequence: TGTGCCAGCACCAGCTCTGGGGCCAACGTCCTGACTTTC. Translating gives CASTSSGANVLTF.

The chain recombines TRBV5-6 with TRBJ2-5, with TRBD2 as a possible D gene (5 bases). The DNA end is more similar to TRBJ2-7, so the J call may be wrong. CDR3 size: 16 residues. CDR1 is SGHDT and CDR2 is YYEEEE in the germline V gene. CDR3 nucleotide sequence: TGTGCCAGCAGCTTGGTCCACGATACTAGAGATTACGAGCAGTACTTC. Translation gives CASSLVHDTRDYEQYF.

The V and J genes are TRBV5-1 and TRBJ1-4; no clear D gene. The V end lost 0 bases, the J end lost 8 bases, and 17 bases lay between the germline ends. Germline assignment: CDR1 SGHRS and CDR2 YFSETQ. This CDR3 is 16 amino acids long. The CDR3 DNA sequence: TGCGCCAGCAGCTTGGGCAAGGTCCGGACGGCGGAAAAACTGTTTTTT. This encodes CASSLGKVRTAEKLFF.

V gene TRBV4-1 combines with J gene TRBJ2-2; D might be TRBD1 or TRBD2, each matching 5 bases. Trimming took 1 base from V and 0 from J, leaving 6 bases between them. This CDR3 is built from 15 residues. Germline loops: CDR1 MGHRA, CDR2 YSYEKL. The CDR3 DNA sequence: TGCGCCAGCAGCCAAGGAGGGGCGAACACCGGGGAGCTGTTTTTT. This sequence encodes CASSQGGANTGELFF.

This clone was seen a few times. The chain employs TRBV7-7 and TRBJ2-2, with no clear D. Germline V lookup: CDR1 SSHAT, CDR2 FNYEAQ (reference sequence). The CDR3 totals 14 residues. The CDR3 DNA follows: TGTGTCACGGCACGTCTGCAGAACACCGGGGAGCTGTTTTTT. This codes for CVTARLQNTGELFF.

This clone was counted many times. The chain combines TRBV19 with TRBJ2-3; tentative D call: TRBD2 (6 bases). The germline V gene encodes CDR1 LNHDA and CDR2 SQIVND (reference sequence). V shed 5 bases and J shed 4 bases, with 16 bases lying between them. The CDR3 spans 15 residues. The CDR3 here is CASSWGLQTADTQYF. Here the CDR3 DNA reads TGTGCCAGTAGTTGGGGACTCCAGACGGCAGATACGCAGTATTTT.

The genes are TRBV7-2 and TRBJ1-1; D may be TRBD1 (6 bases). Trimming removed 3 bases from V and 6 bases from J, with 17 bases in between. Germline V gene data show CDR1 as SGHTA and CDR2 as FQGNSA. The CDR3 is 15 amino acids. The CDR3 DNA reads TGTGCCAGCAGCTTCGATCAAGGGGGGATCGCTGAAGCTTTCTTT. It specifies CASSFDQGGIAEAFF.

The rearrangement joins TRBV5-1 to TRBJ1-1; D call uncertain. Germline V CDR1 and CDR2: SGHRS, YFSETQ. The CDR3 contains 12 residues. Trimming took 5 bases from V and 11 from J, leaving 16 bases between them. This CDR3 is CASSMGYLGAFF. The CDR3 nucleotides read TGCGCCAGCAGTATGGGCTACTTAGGGGCTTTCTTT.

This clone was counted between two and nine times. This rearrangement joins TRBV6-1 to TRBJ1-1; D perhaps matches TRBD1 (5 bases). V gave up 2 bases and J gave up 6 bases, with 16 bases separating them. The germline CDR1 and CDR2 sequences are MNHNS and SASEGT. This CDR3 has 15 residues. As DNA, the CDR3 is TGTGCCAGCAGTGAACGCAGACAGTCCCAGGCTGAAGCTTTCTTT. Its translation: CASSERRQSQAEAFF.

This chain links TRBV5-1 with TRBJ2-2, with D perhaps given as TRBD1 or TRBD2 (5 bases each). V lost 2 bases and J lost 3, with 8 bases in between. There are 14 residues in the CDR3. Germline CDR1 SGHRS, CDR2 YFSETQ. In nucleotides, the CDR3 is TGCGCCAGCAGCTTCGAGGGGTACACCGGGGAGCTGTTTTTT. This sequence encodes CASSFEGYTGELFF.

A few counts support this clone. V gene TRBV5-4 combines with J gene TRBJ2-1; D is perhaps TRBD2 (7 bases). The CDR3 is 18 amino acids. The germline gives CDR1 SGHNT, CDR2 YYREEE (reference sequence). Trimming stripped 3 bases from V and 3 bases from J, with 22 bases between. The CDR3 nucleotides are TGTGCCAGCAGCTCGGGGGGCGTAGGAGGACACGACTACAATGAGCAGTTCTTC. Protein product: CASSSGGVGGHDYNEQFF. Full variable domain (outside the CDR3, taken from reference TRBV5-4 and TRBJ2-1): ETGVTQSPTHLIKTRGQQVTLRCSSQSGHNTVSWYQQALGQGPQFIFQYYREEENGRGNFPPRFSGLQFPNYSSELNVNALELDDSALYLCASSSGGVGGHDYNEQFFGPGTRLTVL.

J is TRBJ2-2 and V is TRBV29-1; D is possibly TRBD2 (5 bases). The V gene's germline CDR1 is SQVTM and CDR2 ANQGSEA. The CDR3 spans 14 residues. Trimming took 6 bases from V and 1 from J, leaving 12 bases between them. In nucleotides, the CDR3 is TGCAGCGTATCCGACTACCGGAACACCGGGGAGCTGTTTTTT. As protein: CSVSDYRNTGELFF.

The chain couples TRBV28 to TRBJ2-3, with 11 nucleotides matching TRBD2. V dropped 6 bases and J dropped 3; count of bases not matched to a gene: 11. Per the germline V gene, CDR1 is MDHEN and CDR2 is SYDVKM. This CDR3 spans 17 amino acids. The CDR3 is CASRSPTSGRWTDTQYF. The DNA of the CDR3 is TGTGCCAGCAGATCCCCCACTAGCGGGAGATGGACAGATACGCAGTATTTT.

This clone was found many times. J is TRBJ1-5 and V is TRBV19; 7 bases agree with TRBD1. V lost 2 bases, J lost 7 bases, and 5 bases stayed unmatched. The germline gives CDR1 LNHDA, CDR2 SQIVND (reference sequence). CDR3 length equals 14 residues. CDR3 DNA: TGTGCCAGTAGTATATACAGGGGATCCCAGCCCCAGCATTTT. This encodes CASSIYRGSQPQHF.

The chain couples TRBV19 to TRBJ2-2; 9 nucleotides line up with TRBD2. Germline V gene lookup returns CDR1 LNHDA and CDR2 SQIVND (reference sequence). The CDR3 spans 18 residues. J lost 5 bases, V lost 3 bases, and 13 bases had no gene match. CDR3 nucleotides: TGTGCCAGTAGTATGTTGGGTCCGGGACTAGCAAAGACCGGGGAGCTGTTTTTT. Amino acids: CASSMLGPGLAKTGELFF.

The V and J genes are TRBV5-1 and TRBJ1-1; D is unclear. Germline V gene sequence: CDR1 SGHRS, CDR2 YFSETQ. V was shortened by 0 bases and J by 8 bases, with 11 bases between the two germline ends. The CDR3 length is 13 residues. CDR3 coding DNA: TGCGCCAGCAGCTTGGGTAGGAACTTAGAAGCTTTCTTT. Translated: CASSLGRNLEAFF.

Worth noting for this clone: Distinct nucleotide sequences in the sample also encode this CDR3. The rearrangement links TRBV5-1 to TRBJ1-4; TRBD1 might be the D (5 bases). V lost 0 bases, J lost 6 bases, and 12 bases lay in between. The germline CDR1 and CDR2 sequences are SGHRS and YFSETQ. The CDR3 runs 15 residues. The CDR3 protein is CASSLAGAGDEKLFF. CDR3 bases: TGCGCCAGCAGCTTGGCCGGGGCCGGAGATGAAAAACTGTTTTTT.

This clone has just a few counts. This chain joins TRBV7-3 and TRBJ2-7; 10 bases line up with TRBD2. The CDR3 runs 16 residues. J gave up 6 bases and V 5 bases, and 13 bases lay outside the gene matches. CDR1 and CDR2 from the germline V gene are SGHTA and FQGTGA. The CDR3 nucleotides are TGTGCCAGCAGCCCCTCCTCGGCTAGCGGGAGTTCCGAGCAGTACTTC. Translating gives CASSPSSASGSSEQYF.

The chain has TRBV27 and TRBJ1-1; 9 positions agree with TRBD1. The CDR3 is 14 amino acids. Trimming removed 7 bases from V and 5 bases from J; junction bases left unmatched: 8. Germline V gene sequence: CDR1 MNHEY, CDR2 SMNVEV (reference sequence). CDR3 bases: TGTGCCAGCAACCACAGGGGGCTAAGGACTGAAGCTTTCTTT. It codes for CASNHRGLRTEAFF.